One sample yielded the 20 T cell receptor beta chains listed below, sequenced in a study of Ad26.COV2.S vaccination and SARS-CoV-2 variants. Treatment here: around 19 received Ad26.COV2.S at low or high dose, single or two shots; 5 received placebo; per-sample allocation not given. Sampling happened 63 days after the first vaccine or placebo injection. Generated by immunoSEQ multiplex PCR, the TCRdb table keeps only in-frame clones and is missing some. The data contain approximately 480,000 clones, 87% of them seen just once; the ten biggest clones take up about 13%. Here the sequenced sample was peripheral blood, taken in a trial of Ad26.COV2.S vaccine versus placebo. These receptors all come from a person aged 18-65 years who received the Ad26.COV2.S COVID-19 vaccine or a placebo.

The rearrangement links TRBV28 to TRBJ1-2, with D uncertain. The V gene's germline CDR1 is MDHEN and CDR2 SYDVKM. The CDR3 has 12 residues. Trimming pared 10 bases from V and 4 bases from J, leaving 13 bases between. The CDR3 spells CATRSVGYGYTF. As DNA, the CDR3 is TGTGCCACCAGGTCCGTGGGCTATGGCTACACCTTC.

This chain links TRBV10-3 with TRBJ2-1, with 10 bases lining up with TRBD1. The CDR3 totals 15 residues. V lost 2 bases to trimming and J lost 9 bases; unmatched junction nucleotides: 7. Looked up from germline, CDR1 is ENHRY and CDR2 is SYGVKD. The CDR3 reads CAISERDRGFGEQFF. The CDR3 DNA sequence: TGTGCCATCAGTGAGCGGGACAGGGGATTCGGTGAGCAGTTCTTC.

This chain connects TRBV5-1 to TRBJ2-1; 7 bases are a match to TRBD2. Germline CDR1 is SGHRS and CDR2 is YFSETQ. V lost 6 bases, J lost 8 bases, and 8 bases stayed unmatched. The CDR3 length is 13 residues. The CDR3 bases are TGCGCCAGCAACGCGGGAGTCATTGATGAGCAGTTCTTC. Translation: CASNAGVIDEQFF.

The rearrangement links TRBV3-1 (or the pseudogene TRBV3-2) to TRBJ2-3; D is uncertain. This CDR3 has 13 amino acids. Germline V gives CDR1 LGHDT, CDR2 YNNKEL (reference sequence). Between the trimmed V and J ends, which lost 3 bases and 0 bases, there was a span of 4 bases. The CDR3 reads CASSHSSTDTQYF. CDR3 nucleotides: TGTGCCAGCAGCCACTCGAGCACAGATACGCAGTATTTT.

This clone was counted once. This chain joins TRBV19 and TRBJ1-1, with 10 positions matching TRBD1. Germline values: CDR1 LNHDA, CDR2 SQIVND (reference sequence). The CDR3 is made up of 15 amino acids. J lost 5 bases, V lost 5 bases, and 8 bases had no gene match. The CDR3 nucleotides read TGTGCCAGTAGTGACCCCGGGACAGGGGTAACTGAAGCTTTCTTT. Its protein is CASSDPGTGVTEAFF.

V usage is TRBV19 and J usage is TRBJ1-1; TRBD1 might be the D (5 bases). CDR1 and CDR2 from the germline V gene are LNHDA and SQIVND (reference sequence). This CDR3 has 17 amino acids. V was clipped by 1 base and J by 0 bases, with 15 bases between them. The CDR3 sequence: CASSIGGPGLLNTEAFF. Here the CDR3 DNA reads TGTGCCAGTAGTATAGGAGGGCCGGGACTCCTGAACACTGAAGCTTTCTTT.

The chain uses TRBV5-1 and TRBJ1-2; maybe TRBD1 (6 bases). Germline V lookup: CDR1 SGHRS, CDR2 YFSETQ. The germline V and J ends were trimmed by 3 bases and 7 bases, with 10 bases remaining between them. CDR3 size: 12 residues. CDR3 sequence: CASSSQGTGYTF. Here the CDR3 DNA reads TGCGCCAGCAGCTCACAGGGAACTGGCTACACCTTC.

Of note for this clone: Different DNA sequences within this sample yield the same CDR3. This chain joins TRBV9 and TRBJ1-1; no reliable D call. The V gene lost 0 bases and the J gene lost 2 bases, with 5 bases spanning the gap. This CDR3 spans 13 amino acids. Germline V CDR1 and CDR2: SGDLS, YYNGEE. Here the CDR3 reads CASSVDLNTEAFF. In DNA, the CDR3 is TGTGCCAGCAGCGTAGACTTAAACACTGAAGCTTTCTTT.

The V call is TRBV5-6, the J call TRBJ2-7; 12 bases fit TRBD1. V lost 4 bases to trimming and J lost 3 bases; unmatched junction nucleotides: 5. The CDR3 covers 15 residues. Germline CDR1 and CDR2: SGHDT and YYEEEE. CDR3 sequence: CASSKGQGAIYEQYF. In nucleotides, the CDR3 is TGTGCCAGCAGCAAGGGACAGGGGGCGATCTACGAGCAGTACTTC.

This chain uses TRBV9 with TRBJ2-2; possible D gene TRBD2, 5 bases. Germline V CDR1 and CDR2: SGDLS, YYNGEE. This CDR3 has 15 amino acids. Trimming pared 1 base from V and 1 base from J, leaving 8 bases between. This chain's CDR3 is CASSVPGVNTGELFF. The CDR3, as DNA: TGTGCCAGCAGCGTACCCGGGGTGAACACCGGGGAGCTGTTTTTT.

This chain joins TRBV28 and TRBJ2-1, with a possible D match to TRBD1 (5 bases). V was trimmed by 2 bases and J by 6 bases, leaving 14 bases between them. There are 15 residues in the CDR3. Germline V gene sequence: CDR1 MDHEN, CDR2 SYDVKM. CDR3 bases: TGTGCCAGCAGTTTAAGGGGCACCGCAGGCAATGAGCAGTTCTTC. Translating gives CASSLRGTAGNEQFF. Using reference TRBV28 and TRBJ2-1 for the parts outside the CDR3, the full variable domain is DVKVTQSSRYLVKRTGEKVFLECVQDMDHENMFWYRQDPGLGLRLIYFSYDVKMKEKGDIPEGYSVSREKKERFSLILESASTNQTSMYLCASSLRGTAGNEQFFGPGTRLTVL.

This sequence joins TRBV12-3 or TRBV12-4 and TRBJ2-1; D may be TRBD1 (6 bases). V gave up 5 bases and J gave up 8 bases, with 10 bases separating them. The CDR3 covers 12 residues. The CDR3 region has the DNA TGTGCCAGCAGTGATCAGGGGCATGAGCAGTTCTTC. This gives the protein CASSDQGHEQFF.

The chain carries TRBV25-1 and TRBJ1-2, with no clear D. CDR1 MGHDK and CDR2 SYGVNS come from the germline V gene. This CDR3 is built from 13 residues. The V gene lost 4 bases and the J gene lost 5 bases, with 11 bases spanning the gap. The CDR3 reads CASSGLGLYGYTF. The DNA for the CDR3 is TGTGCCAGCAGTGGGCTGGGCCTGTATGGCTACACCTTC.

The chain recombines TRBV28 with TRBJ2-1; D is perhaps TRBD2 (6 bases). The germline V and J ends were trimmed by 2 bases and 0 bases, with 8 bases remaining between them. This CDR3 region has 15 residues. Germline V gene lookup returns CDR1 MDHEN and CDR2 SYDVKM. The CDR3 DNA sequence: TGTGCCAGCAGTTTACTGGGGGGCTCCTACAATGAGCAGTTCTTC. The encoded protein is CASSLLGGSYNEQFF.

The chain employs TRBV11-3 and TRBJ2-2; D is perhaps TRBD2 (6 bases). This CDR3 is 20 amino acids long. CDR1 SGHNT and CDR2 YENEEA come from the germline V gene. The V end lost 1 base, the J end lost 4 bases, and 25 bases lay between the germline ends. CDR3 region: CASSLGLPSAGGIVTGELFF. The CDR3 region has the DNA TGTGCCAGCAGCTTAGGCCTCCCCTCGGCCGGCGGGATCGTCACCGGGGAGCTGTTTTTT. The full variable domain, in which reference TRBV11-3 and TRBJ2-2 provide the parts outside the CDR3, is EAGVVQSPRYKIIEKKQPVAFWCNPISGHNTLYWYLQNLGQGPELLIRYENEEAVDDSQLPKDRFSAERLKGVDSTLKIQPAELGDSAVYLCASSLGLPSAGGIVTGELFFGEGSRLTVL.

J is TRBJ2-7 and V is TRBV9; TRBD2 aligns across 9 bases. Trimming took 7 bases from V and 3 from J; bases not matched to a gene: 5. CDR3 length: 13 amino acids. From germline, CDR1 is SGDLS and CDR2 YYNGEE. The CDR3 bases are TGTGCCAGCGGTAGCGGGAGTGTCTACGAGCAGTACTTC. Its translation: CASGSGSVYEQYF.

The CDR3 is CATSGTGRGLAGGPDGTDTQYF. CDR3 DNA sequence: TGTGCCACCAGTGGCACCGGGAGGGGACTAGCGGGAGGGCCAGATGGCACAGATACGCAGTATTTT. The chain links TRBV24-1 to TRBJ2-3; 16 bases are shared with TRBD2. The V gene's germline CDR1 is KGHDR and CDR2 SFDVKD. The CDR3 contains 22 residues. The junction had 17 bases not matched to a gene; V was cut back by 5 bases and J by 1 base.

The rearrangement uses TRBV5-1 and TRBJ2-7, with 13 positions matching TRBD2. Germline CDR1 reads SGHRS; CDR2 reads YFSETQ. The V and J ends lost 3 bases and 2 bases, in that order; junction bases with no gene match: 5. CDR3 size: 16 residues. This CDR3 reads CASSSGGTSGAYEQYF. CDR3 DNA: TGCGCCAGCAGCTCCGGCGGGACTAGCGGGGCCTACGAGCAGTACTTC.

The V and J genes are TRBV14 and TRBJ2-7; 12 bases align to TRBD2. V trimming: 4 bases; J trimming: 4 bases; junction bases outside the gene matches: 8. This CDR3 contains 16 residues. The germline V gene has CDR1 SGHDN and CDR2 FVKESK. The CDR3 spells CASSPLGLAGGYEQYF. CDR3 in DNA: TGTGCCAGCAGCCCCCTCGGGCTAGCGGGAGGGTACGAGCAGTACTTC.

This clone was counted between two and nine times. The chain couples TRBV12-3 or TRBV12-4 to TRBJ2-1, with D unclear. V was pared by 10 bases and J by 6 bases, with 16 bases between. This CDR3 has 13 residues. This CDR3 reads CATDSRARNEQFF. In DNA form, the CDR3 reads TGTGCCACCGACTCAAGGGCCCGCAATGAGCAGTTCTTC.